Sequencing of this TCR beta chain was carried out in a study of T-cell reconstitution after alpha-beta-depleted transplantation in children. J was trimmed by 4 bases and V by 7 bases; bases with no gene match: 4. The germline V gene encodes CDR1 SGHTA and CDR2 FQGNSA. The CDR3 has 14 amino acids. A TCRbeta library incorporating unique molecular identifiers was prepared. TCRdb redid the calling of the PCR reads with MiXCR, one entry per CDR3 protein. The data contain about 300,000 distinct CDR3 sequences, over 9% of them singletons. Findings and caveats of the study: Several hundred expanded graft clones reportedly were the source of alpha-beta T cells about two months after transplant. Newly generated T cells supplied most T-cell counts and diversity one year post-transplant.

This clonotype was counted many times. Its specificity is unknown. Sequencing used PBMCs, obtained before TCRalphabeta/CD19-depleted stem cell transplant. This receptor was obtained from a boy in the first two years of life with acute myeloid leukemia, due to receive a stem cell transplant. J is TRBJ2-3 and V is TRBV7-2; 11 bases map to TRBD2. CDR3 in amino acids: CASKTSGSADTQYF. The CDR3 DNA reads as TGTGCCAGCAAAACTAGCGGGAGCGCAGATACGCAGTATTTT.